The 15 T cell receptor beta chains below were found in one sample sequenced in a study of neoadjuvant anti-PD-1 for oral cavity cancer. Data came from immunoSEQ multiplex PCR; TCRdb stores just in-frame clones and leaves some out. The table shows about 80,000 clones, with about 80% occurring only once. Material: PBMCs, obtained before nivolumab (anti-PD-1) treatment. Receptors originate from a person aged 40 to 85 with oral cavity squamous cell carcinoma.

This CDR3 reads CASSVDRGANTDTQYF. The CDR3 coding sequence is TGTGCCAGCAGCGTGGACAGAGGGGCAAACACAGATACGCAGTATTTT. The gene calls are TRBV9 and TRBJ2-3, with D maybe TRBD1 (6 bases). The CDR3 is 16 amino acids. Germline lookup yields CDR1 SGDLS and CDR2 YYNGEE. Trimming left V 2 bases short and J 2 bases short, with 15 bases between.

This sequence joins TRBV6-5 and TRBJ2-7; tentatively, D is TRBD1 (6 bases). The germline CDR1 and CDR2 sequences are MNHEY and SVGAGI. The CDR3 covers 12 residues. V was pared by 6 bases and J by 3 bases, with 9 bases between. The CDR3 DNA reads TGTGCCAGCAGCACGGACAGCTACGAGCAGTACTTC. Translated, it gives CASSTDSYEQYF.

The chain combines TRBV5-8 with TRBJ2-5; D is possibly TRBD2 (6 bases). Germline V CDR1 and CDR2: SGHTS, YDEGEE. The CDR3 loop spans 15 amino acids. Trimming stripped 4 bases from V and 5 bases from J, with 18 bases between. DNA for the CDR3: TGTGCCAGCAGCCCAGGTGGAGGGGATACGGAGACCCAGTACTTC. Translating it yields CASSPGGGDTETQYF.

J is TRBJ2-7 and V is TRBV9; the D call may be TRBD1 or TRBD2 (5 bases each). The CDR3 consists of 14 residues. With 2 bases removed from V and 4 bases from J, the gap between germline ends came to 13 bases. CDR1 is SGDLS and CDR2 is YYNGEE in the germline V gene. The DNA of the CDR3 is TGTGCCAGCAGCGTTCGGGACCCTGGATACGAGCAGTACTTC. This encodes CASSVRDPGYEQYF.

V usage is TRBV19 and J usage is TRBJ2-2; the D is unclear. Looked up from germline, CDR1 is LNHDA and CDR2 is SQIVND (reference sequence). V lost 6 bases and J lost 7, with 18 bases in between. The CDR3 spans 15 residues. CDR3 residues: CASRGQRSDNGELFF. CDR3 in DNA: TGTGCCAGTAGAGGGCAACGTTCCGATAACGGGGAGCTGTTTTTT. Full variable domain (rest looked up from reference TRBV19 and TRBJ2-2): DGGITQSPKYLFRKEGQNVTLSCEQNLNHDAMYWYRQDPGQGLRLIYYSQIVNDFQKGDIAEGYSVSREKKESFPLTVTSAQKNPTAFYLCASRGQRSDNGELFFGEGSRLTVL.

V gene TRBV25-1 combines with J gene TRBJ2-7, with 7 positions matching TRBD2. The trim removed 8 bases at V and 7 bases at J, leaving 5 bases unmatched. The CDR3 is made up of 11 amino acids. Germline assignment: CDR1 MGHDK and CDR2 SYGVNS. The CDR3 here is CASPGGGEQYF. The CDR3, as DNA: TGTGCCAGCCCCGGGGGAGGGGAGCAGTACTTC.

This sequence joins TRBV6-6 and TRBJ1-1, with D maybe TRBD1 (6 bases). V lost 6 bases to trimming and J lost 3 bases, with 20 bases between them. The CDR3 loop spans 16 amino acids. CDR1 and CDR2 (germline): MNHNY, SVGAGI (reference sequence). The CDR3 DNA reads TGTGCCAGCAGGGGCCGGGACACCCTTATAGACACTGAAGCTTTCTTT. This translates into CASRGRDTLIDTEAFF.

This chain connects TRBV19 to TRBJ2-3, with D unresolved. V gave up 3 bases and J gave up 6 bases, with 4 bases separating them. The CDR3 extends over 11 amino acids. Per the germline V gene, CDR1 is LNHDA and CDR2 is SQIVND (reference sequence). The DNA of the CDR3 is TGTGCCAGTAGTATCTTTGATACGCAGTATTTT. It translates to CASSIFDTQYF. The full variable domain, in which reference TRBV19 and TRBJ2-3 provide the parts outside the CDR3, is DGGITQSPKYLFRKEGQNVTLSCEQNLNHDAMYWYRQDPGQGLRLIYYSQIVNDFQKGDIAEGYSVSREKKESFPLTVTSAQKNPTAFYLCASSIFDTQYFGPGTRLTVL.

The V and J genes are TRBV6-1 and TRBJ2-7; 7 nucleotides line up with TRBD1. Unmatched junction bases numbered 15, after V lost 2 bases and J lost 5 bases. Germline lookup yields CDR1 MNHNS and CDR2 SASEGT. This CDR3 spans 17 amino acids. The CDR3 loop is CASSELPDRVLQNEQYF. The CDR3, as DNA: TGTGCCAGCAGTGAATTACCTGACAGGGTCCTACAGAACGAGCAGTACTTC.

The chain recombines TRBV5-1 with TRBJ2-3, with TRBD1 matching over 12 bases. There are 17 residues in the CDR3. V was pared by 7 bases and J by 3 bases, with 12 bases of the junction left unmatched. Germline CDR1 SGHRS, CDR2 YFSETQ. CDR3 sequence: CASGKTGTGGYTDTQYF. As DNA, the CDR3 is TGCGCCAGCGGCAAAACCGGGACAGGGGGCTATACAGATACGCAGTATTTT.

Regarding this clone: At one end, the junction sequence differs from germline, possibly due to a read error. The J gene is TRBJ1-3, the V gene TRBV10-3, with 7 bases that match TRBD1. The CDR3 is made up of 11 amino acids. Germline V gene sequence: CDR1 ENHRY, CDR2 SYGVKD. The CDR3 spells CAIRTGTELCF. CDR3 nucleotide sequence: TGTGCCATACGGACCGGGACAGAACTCTGCTTT.

The chain combines TRBV2 with TRBJ2-5, with 9 positions matching TRBD1. V dropped 8 bases and J dropped 5; count of bases not matched to a gene: 3. Per the germline V gene, CDR1 is SNHLY and CDR2 is FYNNEI. The CDR3 runs 12 residues. The CDR3 nucleotides read TGTGCCAGCGGACAGGGGAAGGAGACCCAGTACTTC. As protein: CASGQGKETQYF.

This clone is a singleton in its sample. The chain recombines TRBV10-3 with TRBJ1-2, with 10 nucleotides matching TRBD1. The CDR3 consists of 14 residues. Per germline, CDR1 ENHRY and CDR2 SYGVKD. Trimming cost V 4 bases and J 6 bases; bases outside gene matches: 5. DNA of the CDR3: TGTGCCATCAGTGCTGACAGGGGGCGAGATGGCTACACCTTC. The encoded protein is CAISADRGRDGYTF.

This rearrangement joins TRBV2 to TRBJ1-1; D not certain. Germline V gene lookup returns CDR1 SNHLY and CDR2 FYNNEI. There are 13 residues in the CDR3. V lost 5 bases and J lost 1, with 8 bases in between. CDR3 coding DNA: TGTGCCAGCAGTTATAAGGGGAACACTGAAGCTTTCTTT. Its translation is CASSYKGNTEAFF.

The rearrangement uses TRBV29-1 and TRBJ2-7; D possibly corresponds to TRBD2 (6 bases). This CDR3 comprises 12 residues. Trimming stripped 3 bases from V and 5 bases from J, with 11 bases between. Germline CDR1 SQVTM, CDR2 ANQGSEA. The CDR3 spells CSVDGSSNEQYF. DNA of the CDR3: TGCAGCGTTGACGGGAGTAGTAACGAGCAGTACTTC.